This note documents a single TCR beta chain sequence. Patients with a history of autoimmune disease or on systemic immunosuppression were excluded. Germline CDR1 is GTSNPN and CDR2 is SVGIG (reference sequence). V was pared by 0 bases and J by 2 bases, with 17 bases between. The CDR3 sequence is 17 residues long. Clones were sequenced by immunoSEQ multiplex PCR, and TCRdb holds only the in-frame ones, with some missing. The sample holds about 73,000 clones; around 90% are singletons and the top ten take around 0.4%. These data originate in a study of OX40 agonist ivuxolimab in advanced cancers. Study in general: Every patient in dose escalation had hepatocellular carcinoma, melanoma, renal cell or head and neck cancer. Partial responses were achieved by three patients, of whom one had hepatocellular carcinoma and two had cutaneous melanoma.

The gene calls are TRBV30 and TRBJ1-5; the D gene is possibly TRBD1 (5 bases). The clonotype was recovered from an adult with an advanced solid tumor such as melanoma, head and neck, liver or kidney cancer. Sequenced here: CD4+ or CD8+ T cells sorted from blood, sampled in a trial of the OX40 agonist ivuxolimab. The CDR3 DNA follows: TGTGCCTGGAGTGTACGAGGGACCACAAGGGGCAATCAGCCCCAGCATTTT. It is translated as CAWSVRGTTRGNQPQHF.